Presented here are 21 T cell receptor beta chains from one specimen sequenced in a study of blood T cell repertoires in COVID-19. The repertoire was sequenced with immunoSEQ multiplex PCR; TCRdb's copy has only in-frame clones and lacks some. The table has about 150,000 clones, about 74% seen once. The material sequenced was peripheral blood. Source of these receptors: a man over 45 with acute or convalescent COVID-19.

The chain carries TRBV10-2 and TRBJ2-7; a possible D gene is TRBD1 (6 bases). Germline V CDR1 and CDR2: WSHSY, SAAADI. V lost 1 base and J lost 0, with 10 bases in between. This CDR3 comprises 15 residues. This CDR3 is CASSEFRGSSYEQYV. The DNA of the CDR3 is TGCGCCAGCAGTGAGTTCAGGGGCTCCTCCTACGAGCAGTACGTC.

The chain couples TRBV13 to TRBJ2-1; TRBD1 matches 10 bases. The V segment lost 4 bases and the J segment 2 bases; nucleotides outside the gene matches: 14. Germline V gives CDR1 PRHDT, CDR2 FYEKMQ (reference sequence). The CDR3 runs to 19 residues. This CDR3 is CASSSLARQGAPPYNEQFF. DNA for the CDR3: TGTGCCAGCAGCTCCCTAGCTAGACAGGGGGCCCCTCCCTACAATGAGCAGTTCTTC.

This chain connects TRBV29-1 to TRBJ2-1; 7 nucleotides align to TRBD1. This CDR3 has 15 residues. In germline, CDR1 is SQVTM, CDR2 ANQGSEA. V shed 3 bases, J shed 8 bases, and the junction held 13 bases outside the gene matches. CDR3 nucleotides: TGCAGCGTTGAGCCACTAACAGGGGTGTTCGATGAGCAGTTCTTC. Protein: CSVEPLTGVFDEQFF.

The V call is TRBV30, the J call TRBJ2-5; 12 nucleotides agree with TRBD2. Germline assignment: CDR1 GTSNPN and CDR2 SVGIG (reference sequence). The J segment lost 4 bases and the V segment lost 1 base, leaving 7 bases of the junction unmatched. The CDR3 consists of 16 residues. CDR3 sequence (DNA): TGTGCCTGGAGTGCCAACCTAGCGGGGGGGCTAGAGACCCAGTACTTC. Translating it yields CAWSANLAGGLETQYF. Complete variable domain (other parts from reference TRBV30 and TRBJ2-5): SQTIHQWPATLVQPVGSPLSLECTVEGTSNPNLYWYRQAAGRGLQLLFYSVGIGQISSEVPQNLSASRPQDRQFILSSKKLLLSDSGFYLCAWSANLAGGLETQYFGPGTRLLVL.

The rearrangement uses TRBV6-5 and TRBJ1-5; a weak D match, TRBD1 (6 bases). Germline V lookup: CDR1 MNHEY, CDR2 SVGAGI. The CDR3 has 15 amino acids. With 5 bases removed from V and 2 bases from J, the gap between germline ends came to 13 bases. The CDR3 DNA follows: TGTGCCAGCAGTCCCAGGGGAGCGGGCAATCAGCCCCAGCATTTT. This codes for CASSPRGAGNQPQHF.

The rearrangement links TRBV7-2 to TRBJ1-4; D not resolved. Trimming took off 2 bases at V and 7 bases at J, with 14 bases between the two ends. This CDR3 comprises 15 residues. Germline V CDR1 and CDR2: SGHTA, FQGNSA. The CDR3 DNA reads as TGTGCCAGCAGCTTATATTGGTCCCCGAGTGAAAAACTGTTTTTT. Amino acids: CASSLYWSPSEKLFF. The full variable domain, with the rest looked up from reference TRBV7-2 and TRBJ1-4, is GAGVSQSPSNKVTEKGKDVELRCDPISGHTALYWYRQSLGQGLEFLIYFQGNSAPDKSGLPSDRFSAERTGGSVSTLTIQRTQQEDSAVYLCASSLYWSPSEKLFFGSGTQLSVL.

The rearrangement joins TRBV5-4 to TRBJ1-6, with 8 bases identical to TRBD1. Per the germline V gene, CDR1 is SGHNT and CDR2 is YYREEE (reference sequence). This CDR3 is 16 amino acids long. With V trimmed by 3 bases and J by 6 bases, 8 bases remained unmatched. CDR3 DNA: TGTGCCAGCAGCTCTAAGACGACAGGGGCTAATTCACCCCTCCACTTT. Translating gives CASSSKTTGANSPLHF.

The chain uses TRBV3-1 (or the pseudogene TRBV3-2) and TRBJ2-2, with 8 bases that match TRBD2. The V gene's germline CDR1 is LGHDT and CDR2 YNNKEL (reference sequence). The CDR3 length is 15 residues. The junction had 6 bases not matched to a gene; V was cut back by 4 bases and J by 5 bases. This chain's CDR3 is CASSLLAARTGELFF. CDR3 nucleotide sequence: TGTGCCAGCAGCCTACTAGCGGCGAGGACCGGGGAGCTGTTTTTT.

This rearrangement joins TRBV19 to TRBJ1-2; tentative D call: TRBD1 (6 bases). CDR1 is LNHDA, CDR2 SQIVND, per germline (reference sequence). The CDR3 has 16 residues. Trimming pared 3 bases from V and 0 bases from J, leaving 14 bases between. CDR3 sequence (DNA): TGTGCCAGTAGTATGGGGGGGGCTGGAGCTAACTATGGCTACACCTTC. Translated, it gives CASSMGGAGANYGYTF. Based on the CDR3 plus reference TRBV19 and TRBJ1-2, the full variable domain is DGGITQSPKYLFRKEGQNVTLSCEQNLNHDAMYWYRQDPGQGLRLIYYSQIVNDFQKGDIAEGYSVSREKKESFPLTVTSAQKNPTAFYLCASSMGGAGANYGYTFGSGTRLTVV.

The V call is TRBV30, the J call TRBJ1-1; D might be TRBD1 (5 bases). V lost 2 bases, J lost 5 bases, and 12 bases lay in between. CDR3 length: 13 amino acids. Germline V gene sequence: CDR1 GTSNPN, CDR2 SVGIG (reference sequence). DNA of the CDR3: TGTGCCTGGAGTATTGGTCGGGGGACTGAAGCTTTCTTT. It translates to CAWSIGRGTEAFF.

The genes are TRBV2 and TRBJ1-3; 8 nucleotides align to TRBD1. CDR1 and CDR2 from the germline V gene are SNHLY and FYNNEI. The trim removed 6 bases at V and 0 bases at J, leaving 7 bases unmatched. The CDR3 spans 16 residues. The CDR3 here is CASRVATGASGNTIYF. The CDR3, as DNA: TGTGCCAGCAGAGTCGCGACAGGGGCCTCTGGAAACACCATATATTTT.

The CDR3 is CASSRDGGLNTGELFF. CDR3 coding DNA: TGTGCCAGCAGCCGCGACGGGGGTTTGAACACCGGGGAGCTGTTTTTT. The chain uses TRBV5-4 and TRBJ2-2; TRBD2 is a possible D gene (6 bases). The ends were cut back, 4 bases at V and 1 base at J, with 14 bases in the middle. Germline V CDR1 and CDR2: SGHNT, YYREEE (reference sequence). CDR3 length: 16 residues.

The V call is TRBV9, the J call TRBJ2-1, with D perhaps matching TRBD2 (5 bases). Germline V lookup: CDR1 SGDLS, CDR2 YYNGEE. The CDR3 runs 14 residues. Trimming shortened V by 4 bases and J by 5 bases, and 13 bases separated the two germline ends. The CDR3 DNA is TGTGCCAGCAGCCCAGACGGGGTAGACAATGAGCAGTTCTTC. Translation: CASSPDGVDNEQFF.

V gene TRBV12-3 or TRBV12-4 combines with J gene TRBJ2-2; 8 positions match TRBD1. The CDR3 covers 13 residues. V lost 6 bases to trimming and J lost 5 bases; unmatched junction nucleotides: 2. This CDR3 is CASRRQGTGELFF. The DNA for the CDR3 is TGTGCCAGCAGACGACAGGGGACCGGGGAGCTGTTTTTT.

The rearrangement uses TRBV18 and TRBJ2-3; 10 nucleotides align to TRBD2. Germline V gene sequence: CDR1 KGHSH, CDR2 LQKENI. This CDR3 has 16 amino acids. V lost 5 bases, J lost 4 bases, and 9 bases stayed unmatched. The CDR3: CASSFASGGSSDTQYF. In DNA form, the CDR3 reads TGTGCCAGCTCATTTGCTAGCGGGGGAAGCTCAGATACGCAGTATTTT.

The J gene is TRBJ2-6, the V gene TRBV6-4; the D gene is possibly TRBD2 (6 bases). V lost 8 bases and J 2 bases, leaving 10 bases between the germline ends. There are 14 residues in the CDR3. Germline CDR1 MRHNA, CDR2 SNTAGT. The CDR3 is CASATSTGANVLTF. As DNA, the CDR3 is TGTGCCAGCGCGACTAGTACTGGGGCCAACGTCCTGACTTTC.

This chain links TRBV3-1 (or the pseudogene TRBV3-2) with TRBJ2-7, with D perhaps TRBD1 (6 bases). Trimming took 4 bases from V and 2 from J, leaving 9 bases between them. Germline CDR1 LGHDT, CDR2 YNNKEL (reference sequence). The CDR3 runs to 13 residues. CDR3 bases: TGTGCCAGCAGCCTGGGACATACCTACGAGCAGTACTTC. Translation: CASSLGHTYEQYF.

This chain links TRBV5-1 with TRBJ1-2; 8 bases line up with TRBD1. From germline, CDR1 is SGHRS and CDR2 YFSETQ. The ends lost 3 bases at V and 4 bases at J; junction bases unmatched: 2. The CDR3 runs to 13 residues. The CDR3 region has the DNA TGCGCCAGCAGCTCAGGACAGGGCTATGGCTACACCTTC. This translates into CASSSGQGYGYTF.

In regard to this clone: This may arise from a read error, as a much more abundant clone is one base away. The chain combines TRBV14 with TRBJ1-2, with TRBD1 matching over 7 bases. Germline V lookup: CDR1 SGHDN, CDR2 FVKESK. This CDR3 contains 13 residues. The V and J ends lost 4 bases and 4 bases, in that order; junction bases with no gene match: 3. The CDR3: CASSPTGAYGYTF. The CDR3 DNA is TGTGCCAGCAGCCCTACAGGGGCCTATGGCTACACCTTC.

The rearrangement links TRBV10-3 to TRBJ2-3; D may be TRBD2 (6 bases). V gave up 3 bases and J gave up 8 bases, with 18 bases separating them. Looked up from germline, CDR1 is ENHRY and CDR2 is SYGVKD. This CDR3 is built from 15 residues. The DNA of the CDR3 is TGTGCCATCAGTGATGGGCTAGCGAATAGGGGTACGCAGTATTTT. This translates into CAISDGLANRGTQYF.

This sequence joins TRBV27 and TRBJ2-5, with D maybe TRBD2 (6 bases). Germline V lookup: CDR1 MNHEY, CDR2 SMNVEV (reference sequence). V was pared by 3 bases and J by 5 bases, with 13 bases between. This CDR3 has 14 amino acids. In nucleotides, the CDR3 is TGTGCCAGCAGTTTCTCGGGGGAAGGGGAGACCCAGTACTTC. This translates into CASSFSGEGETQYF.